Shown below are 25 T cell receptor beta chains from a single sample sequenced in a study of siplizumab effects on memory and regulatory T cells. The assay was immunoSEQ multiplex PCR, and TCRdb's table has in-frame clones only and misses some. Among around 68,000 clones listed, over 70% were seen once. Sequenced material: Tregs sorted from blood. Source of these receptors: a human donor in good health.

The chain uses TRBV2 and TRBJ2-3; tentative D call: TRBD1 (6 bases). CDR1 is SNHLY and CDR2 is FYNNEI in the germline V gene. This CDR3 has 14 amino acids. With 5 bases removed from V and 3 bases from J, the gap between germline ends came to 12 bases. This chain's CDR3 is CASSHRETTDTQYF. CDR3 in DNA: TGTGCCAGCAGTCACAGGGAGACGACAGATACGCAGTATTTT. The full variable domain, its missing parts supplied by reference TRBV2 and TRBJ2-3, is EPEVTQTPSHQVTQMGQEVILRCVPISNHLYFYWYRQILGQKVEFLVSFYNNEISEKSEIFDDQFSVERPDGSNFTLKIRSTKLEDSAMYFCASSHRETTDTQYFGPGTRLTVL.

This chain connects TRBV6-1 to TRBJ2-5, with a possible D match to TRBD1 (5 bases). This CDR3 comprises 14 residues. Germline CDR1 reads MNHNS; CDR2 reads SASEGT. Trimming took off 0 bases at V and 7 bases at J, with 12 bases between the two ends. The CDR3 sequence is CASSEATATGTQYF. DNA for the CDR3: TGTGCCAGCAGTGAAGCGACAGCCACCGGGACCCAGTACTTC.

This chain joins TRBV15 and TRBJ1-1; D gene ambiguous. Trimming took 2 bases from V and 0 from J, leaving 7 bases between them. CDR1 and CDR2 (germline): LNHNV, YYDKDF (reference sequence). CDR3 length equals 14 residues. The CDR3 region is CATSRLSLNTEAFF. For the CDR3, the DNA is TGTGCCACCAGCAGACTGTCCCTGAACACTGAAGCTTTCTTT.

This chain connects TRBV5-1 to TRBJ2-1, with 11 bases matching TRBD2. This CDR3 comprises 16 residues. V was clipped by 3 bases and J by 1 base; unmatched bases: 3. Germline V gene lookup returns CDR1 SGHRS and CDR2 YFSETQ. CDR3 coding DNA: TGCGCCAGCAGCTGGACTAGCGGGCTTTCCTACAATGAGCAGTTCTTC. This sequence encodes CASSWTSGLSYNEQFF.

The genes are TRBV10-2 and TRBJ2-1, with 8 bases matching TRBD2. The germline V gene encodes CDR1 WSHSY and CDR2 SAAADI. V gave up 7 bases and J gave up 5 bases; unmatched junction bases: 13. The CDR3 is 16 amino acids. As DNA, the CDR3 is TGCGCCAGCAAGCCTCACCGGACTAGCCAGAACAATGAGCAGTTCTTC. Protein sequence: CASKPHRTSQNNEQFF.

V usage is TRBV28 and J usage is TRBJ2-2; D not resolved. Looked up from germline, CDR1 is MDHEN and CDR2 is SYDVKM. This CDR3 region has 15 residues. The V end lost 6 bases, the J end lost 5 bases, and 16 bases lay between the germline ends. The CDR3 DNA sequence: TGTGCCAGCAGGTTTTCAAATGGTCGGACCGGGGAGCTGTTTTTT. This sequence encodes CASRFSNGRTGELFF. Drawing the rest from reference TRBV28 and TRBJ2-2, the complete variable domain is DVKVTQSSRYLVKRTGEKVFLECVQDMDHENMFWYRQDPGLGLRLIYFSYDVKMKEKGDIPEGYSVSREKKERFSLILESASTNQTSMYLCASRFSNGRTGELFFGEGSRLTVL.

The CDR3 DNA reads TGTGCCAGCAGCTTAGACAGTAACACTGAAGCTTTCTTT. It encodes CASSLDSNTEAFF. The genes are TRBV7-3 and TRBJ1-1, with D possibly being TRBD1 (5 bases). V lost 2 bases to trimming and J lost 2 bases, with 6 bases between them. From germline, CDR1 is SGHTA and CDR2 FQGTGA. The CDR3 sequence is 13 residues long. Looking up the rest from reference TRBV7-3 and TRBJ1-1 gives the full variable domain: GAGVSQTPSNKVTEKGKYVELRCDPISGHTALYWYRQSLGQGPEFLIYFQGTGAADDSGLPNDRFFAVRPEGSVSTLKIQRTERGDSAVYLCASSLDSNTEAFFGQGTRLTVV.

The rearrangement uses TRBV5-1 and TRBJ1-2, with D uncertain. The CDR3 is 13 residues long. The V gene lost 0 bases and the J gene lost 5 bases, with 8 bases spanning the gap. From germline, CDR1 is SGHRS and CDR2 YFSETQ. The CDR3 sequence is CASSLEAGYGYTF. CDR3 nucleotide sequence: TGCGCCAGCAGCTTGGAGGCTGGGTATGGCTACACCTTC.

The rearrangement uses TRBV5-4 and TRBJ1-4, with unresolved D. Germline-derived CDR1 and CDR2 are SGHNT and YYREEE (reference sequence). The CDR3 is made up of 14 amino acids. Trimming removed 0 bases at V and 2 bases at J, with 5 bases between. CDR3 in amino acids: CASSLVGTNEKLFF. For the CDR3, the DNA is TGTGCCAGCAGCTTGGTTGGGACTAATGAAAAACTGTTTTTT. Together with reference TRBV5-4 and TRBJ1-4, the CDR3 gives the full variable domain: ETGVTQSPTHLIKTRGQQVTLRCSSQSGHNTVSWYQQALGQGPQFIFQYYREEENGRGNFPPRFSGLQFPNYSSELNVNALELDDSALYLCASSLVGTNEKLFFGSGTQLSVL.

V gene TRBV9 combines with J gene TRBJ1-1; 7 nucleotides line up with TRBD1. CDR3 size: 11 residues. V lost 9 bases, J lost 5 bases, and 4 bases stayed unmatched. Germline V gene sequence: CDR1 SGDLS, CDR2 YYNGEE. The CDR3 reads CANRGETEAFF. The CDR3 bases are TGTGCCAACAGGGGAGAAACTGAAGCTTTCTTT.

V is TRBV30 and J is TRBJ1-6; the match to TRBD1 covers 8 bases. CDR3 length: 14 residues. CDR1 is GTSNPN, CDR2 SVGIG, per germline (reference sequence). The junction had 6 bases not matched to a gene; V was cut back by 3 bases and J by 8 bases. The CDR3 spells CAWRTDRGYSPLHF. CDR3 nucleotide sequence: TGTGCCTGGAGGACCGACAGGGGTTATTCACCCCTCCACTTT.

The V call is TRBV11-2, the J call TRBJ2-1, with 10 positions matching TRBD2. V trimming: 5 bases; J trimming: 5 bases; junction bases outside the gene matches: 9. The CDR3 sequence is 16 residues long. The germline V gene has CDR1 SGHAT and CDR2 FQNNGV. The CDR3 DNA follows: TGTGCCAGCAGCCCTCCCCTAGCGGGAGTGCACAATGAGCAGTTCTTC. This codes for CASSPPLAGVHNEQFF.

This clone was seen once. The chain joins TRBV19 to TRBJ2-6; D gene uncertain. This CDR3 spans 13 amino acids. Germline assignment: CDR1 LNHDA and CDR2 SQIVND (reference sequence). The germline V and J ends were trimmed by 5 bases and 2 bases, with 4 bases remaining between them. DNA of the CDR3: TGTGCCAGTAGTCAAACTGGGGCCAACGTCCTGACTTTC. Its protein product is CASSQTGANVLTF. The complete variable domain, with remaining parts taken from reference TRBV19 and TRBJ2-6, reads DGGITQSPKYLFRKEGQNVTLSCEQNLNHDAMYWYRQDPGQGLRLIYYSQIVNDFQKGDIAEGYSVSREKKESFPLTVTSAQKNPTAFYLCASSQTGANVLTFGAGSRLTVL.

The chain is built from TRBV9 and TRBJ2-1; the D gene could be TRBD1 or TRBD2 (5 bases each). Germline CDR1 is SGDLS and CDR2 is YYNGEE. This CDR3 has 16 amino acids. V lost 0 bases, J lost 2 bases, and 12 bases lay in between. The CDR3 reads CASSVVGAGAYNEQFF. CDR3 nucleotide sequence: TGTGCCAGCAGCGTAGTCGGGGCGGGTGCCTACAATGAGCAGTTCTTC.

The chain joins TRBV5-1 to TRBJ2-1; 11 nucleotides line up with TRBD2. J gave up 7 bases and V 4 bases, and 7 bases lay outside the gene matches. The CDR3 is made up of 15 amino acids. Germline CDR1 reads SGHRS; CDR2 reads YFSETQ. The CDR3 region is CASSTGTSGENEQFF. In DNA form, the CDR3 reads TGCGCCAGCAGCACCGGGACTAGCGGTGAAAATGAGCAGTTCTTC.

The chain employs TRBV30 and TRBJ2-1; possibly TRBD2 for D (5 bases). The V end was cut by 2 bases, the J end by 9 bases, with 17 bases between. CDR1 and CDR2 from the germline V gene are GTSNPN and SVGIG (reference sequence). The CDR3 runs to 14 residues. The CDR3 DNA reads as TGTGCCTGGAGTATCACGGGGAGTTTCGGTGAGCAGTTCTTC. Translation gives CAWSITGSFGEQFF.

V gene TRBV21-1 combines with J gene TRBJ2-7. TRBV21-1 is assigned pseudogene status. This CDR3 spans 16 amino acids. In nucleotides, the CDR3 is TGTGCCAGCAGCATCCCTCCGGATCACGACTCCTACGAGCAGTACTTC. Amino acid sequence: CASSIPPDHDSYEQYF.

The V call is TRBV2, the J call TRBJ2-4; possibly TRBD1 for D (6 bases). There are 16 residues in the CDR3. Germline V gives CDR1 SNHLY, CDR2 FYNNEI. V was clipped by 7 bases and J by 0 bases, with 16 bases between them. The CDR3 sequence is CASTTHGQLAKNIQYF. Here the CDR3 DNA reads TGTGCCAGCACCACGCACGGACAGTTAGCCAAAAACATTCAGTACTTC.

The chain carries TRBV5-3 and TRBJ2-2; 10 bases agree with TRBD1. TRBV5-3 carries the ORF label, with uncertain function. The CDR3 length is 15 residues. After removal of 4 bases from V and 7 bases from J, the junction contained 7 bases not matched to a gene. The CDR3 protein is CARSSDRGQSGELFF. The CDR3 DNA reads TGTGCCAGAAGCAGTGACAGGGGGCAGAGCGGGGAGCTGTTTTTT.

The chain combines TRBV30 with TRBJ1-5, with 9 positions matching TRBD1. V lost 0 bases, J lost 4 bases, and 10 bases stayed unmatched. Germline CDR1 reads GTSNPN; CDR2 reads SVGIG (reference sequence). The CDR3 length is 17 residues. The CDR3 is CAWSVGDWDRDNQPQHF. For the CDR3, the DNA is TGTGCCTGGAGTGTAGGGGACTGGGACAGGGATAATCAGCCCCAGCATTTT.

CDR3 amino acids: CASSLNERINEQFF. The CDR3 coding sequence is TGTGCCAGCAGTCTTAACGAGCGGATCAATGAGCAGTTCTTC. This chain uses TRBV27 with TRBJ2-1, with D maybe TRBD2 (5 bases). CDR3 size: 14 residues. Trimming left V 5 bases short and J 6 bases short, with 14 bases between. Germline CDR1 and CDR2: MNHEY and SMNVEV (reference sequence).

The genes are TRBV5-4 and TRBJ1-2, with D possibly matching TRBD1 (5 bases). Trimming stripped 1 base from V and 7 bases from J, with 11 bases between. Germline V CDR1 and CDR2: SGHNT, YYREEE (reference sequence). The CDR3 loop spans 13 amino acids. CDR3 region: CASSLQGFSGYTF. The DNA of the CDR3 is TGTGCCAGCAGCTTGCAGGGATTCTCTGGCTACACCTTC.

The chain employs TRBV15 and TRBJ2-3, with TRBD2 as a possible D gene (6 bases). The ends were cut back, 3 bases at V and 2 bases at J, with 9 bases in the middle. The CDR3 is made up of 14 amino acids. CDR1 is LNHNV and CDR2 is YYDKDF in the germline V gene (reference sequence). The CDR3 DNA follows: TGTGCCACCAGCAGGGACTACTACACAGATACGCAGTATTTT. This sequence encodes CATSRDYYTDTQYF.

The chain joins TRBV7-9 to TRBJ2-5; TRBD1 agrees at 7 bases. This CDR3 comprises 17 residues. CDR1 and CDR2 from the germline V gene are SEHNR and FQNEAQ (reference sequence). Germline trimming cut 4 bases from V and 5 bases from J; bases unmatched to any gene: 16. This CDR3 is CASSSLTQTGKLETQYF. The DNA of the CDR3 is TGTGCCAGCAGCTCCTTAACCCAGACAGGGAAACTCGAGACCCAGTACTTC.

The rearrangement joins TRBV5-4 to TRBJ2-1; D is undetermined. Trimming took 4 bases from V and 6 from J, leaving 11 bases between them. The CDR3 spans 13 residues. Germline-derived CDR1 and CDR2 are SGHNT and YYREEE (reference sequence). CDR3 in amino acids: CASSSTRPNEQFF. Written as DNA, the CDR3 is TGTGCCAGCAGCAGTACAAGGCCCAATGAGCAGTTCTTC.